This paragraph covers one TCR beta chain sequence. Its antigen is undetermined. Sequencing used immunoSEQ multiplex PCR; TCRdb keeps in-frame clones, though not all of them. The sample contains about 120,000 clones, 85% to 90% of which appear only once. These data are taken from a study of OX40 agonist ivuxolimab in advanced cancers. Findings and caveats of the study: At 0.1 to 3.0 mg/kg, clonal expansion of CD4+ and CD8+ blood T cells had occurred by week 6.

This specimen consisted of CD4+ or CD8+ T cells sorted from blood, obtained in a trial of the OX40 agonist ivuxolimab. The sequence was collected from an adult with an advanced solid tumor such as melanoma, head and neck, liver or kidney cancer.

The CDR3 DNA reads TGCGCCAGCAGCTTGGGTCCAGGAAACAATGAGCAGTTCTTC. Encoded protein: CASSLGPGNNEQFF. V usage is TRBV5-1 and J usage is TRBJ2-1; D remains unclear. Trimming stripped 0 bases from V and 5 bases from J, with 9 bases between. The CDR3 contains 14 residues. The germline CDR1 and CDR2 sequences are SGHRS and YFSETQ.